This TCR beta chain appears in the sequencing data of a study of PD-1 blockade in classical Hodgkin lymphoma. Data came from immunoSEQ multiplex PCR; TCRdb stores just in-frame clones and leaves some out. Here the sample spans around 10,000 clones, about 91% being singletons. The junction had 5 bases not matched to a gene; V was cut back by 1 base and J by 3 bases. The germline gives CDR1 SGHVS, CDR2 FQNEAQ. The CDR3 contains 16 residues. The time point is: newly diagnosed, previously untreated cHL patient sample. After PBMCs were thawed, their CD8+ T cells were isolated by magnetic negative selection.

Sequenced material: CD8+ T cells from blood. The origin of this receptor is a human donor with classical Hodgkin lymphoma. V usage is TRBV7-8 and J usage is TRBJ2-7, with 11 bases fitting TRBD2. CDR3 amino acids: CASSLGSSGGIYEQYF. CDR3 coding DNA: TGTGCCAGCAGCTTAGGCTCTAGCGGGGGGATCTACGAGCAGTACTTC.